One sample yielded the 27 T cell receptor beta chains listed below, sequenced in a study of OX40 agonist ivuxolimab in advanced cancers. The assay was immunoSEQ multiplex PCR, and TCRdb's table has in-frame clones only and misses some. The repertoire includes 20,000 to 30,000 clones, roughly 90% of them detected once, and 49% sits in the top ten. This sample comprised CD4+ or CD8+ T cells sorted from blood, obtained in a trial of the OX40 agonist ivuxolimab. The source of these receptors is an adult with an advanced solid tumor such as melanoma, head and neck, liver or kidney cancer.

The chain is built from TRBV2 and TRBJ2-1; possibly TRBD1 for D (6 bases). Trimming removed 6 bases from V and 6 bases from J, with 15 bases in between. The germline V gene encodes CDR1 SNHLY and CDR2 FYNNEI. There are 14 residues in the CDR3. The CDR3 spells CASRETGSSNEQFF. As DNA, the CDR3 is TGTGCCAGCAGAGAGACAGGTTCTAGCAATGAGCAGTTCTTC. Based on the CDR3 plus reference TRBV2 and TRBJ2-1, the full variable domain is EPEVTQTPSHQVTQMGQEVILRCVPISNHLYFYWYRQILGQKVEFLVSFYNNEISEKSEIFDDQFSVERPDGSNFTLKIRSTKLEDSAMYFCASRETGSSNEQFFGPGTRLTVL.

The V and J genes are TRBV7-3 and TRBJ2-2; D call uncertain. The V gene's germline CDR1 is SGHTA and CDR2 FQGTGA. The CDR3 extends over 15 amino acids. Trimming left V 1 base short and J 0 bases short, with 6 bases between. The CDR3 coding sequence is TGTGCCAGCAGCTTAATGGGTGCGAACACCGGGGAGCTGTTTTTT. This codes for CASSLMGANTGELFF.

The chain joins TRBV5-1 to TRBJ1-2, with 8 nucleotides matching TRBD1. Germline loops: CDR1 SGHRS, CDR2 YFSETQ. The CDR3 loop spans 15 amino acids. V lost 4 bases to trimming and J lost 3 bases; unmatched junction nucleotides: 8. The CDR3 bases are TGCGCCAGCAGCAGACCGACAGGGGATGACTATGGCTACACCTTC. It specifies CASSRPTGDDYGYTF.

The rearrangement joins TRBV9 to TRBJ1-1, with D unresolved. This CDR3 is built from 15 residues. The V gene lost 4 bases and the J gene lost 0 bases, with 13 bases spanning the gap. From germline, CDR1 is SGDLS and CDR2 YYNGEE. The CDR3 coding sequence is TGTGCCAGCAGCCCTAGGGCGGTTATGAACACTGAAGCTTTCTTT. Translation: CASSPRAVMNTEAFF.

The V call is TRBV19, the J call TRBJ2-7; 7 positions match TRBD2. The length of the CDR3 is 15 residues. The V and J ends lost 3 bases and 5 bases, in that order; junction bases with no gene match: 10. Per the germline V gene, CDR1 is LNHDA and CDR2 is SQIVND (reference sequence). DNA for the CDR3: TGTGCCAGTAGTATTTACCGGACTAGTCTAAACGAGCAGTACTTC. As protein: CASSIYRTSLNEQYF.

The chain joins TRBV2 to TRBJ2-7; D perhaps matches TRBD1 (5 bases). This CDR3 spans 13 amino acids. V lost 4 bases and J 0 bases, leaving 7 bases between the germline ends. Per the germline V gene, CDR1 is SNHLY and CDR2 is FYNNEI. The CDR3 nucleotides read TGTGCCAGCAGTGTCCAGGGCTCCTACGAGCAGTACTTC. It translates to CASSVQGSYEQYF.

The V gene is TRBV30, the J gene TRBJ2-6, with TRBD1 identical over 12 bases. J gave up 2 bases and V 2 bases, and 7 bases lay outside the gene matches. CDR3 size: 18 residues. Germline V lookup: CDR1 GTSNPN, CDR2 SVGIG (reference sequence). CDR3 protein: CAWSKTGTGGAGANVLTF. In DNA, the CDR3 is TGTGCCTGGAGTAAAACCGGGACAGGGGGCGCTGGGGCCAACGTCCTGACTTTC.

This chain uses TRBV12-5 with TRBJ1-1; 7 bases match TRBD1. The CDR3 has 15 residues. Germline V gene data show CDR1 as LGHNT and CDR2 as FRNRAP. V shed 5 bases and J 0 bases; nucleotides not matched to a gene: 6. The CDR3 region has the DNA TGTGCTAGTGGTCCCGGACAGGCCATGAACACTGAAGCTTTCTTT. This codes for CASGPGQAMNTEAFF.

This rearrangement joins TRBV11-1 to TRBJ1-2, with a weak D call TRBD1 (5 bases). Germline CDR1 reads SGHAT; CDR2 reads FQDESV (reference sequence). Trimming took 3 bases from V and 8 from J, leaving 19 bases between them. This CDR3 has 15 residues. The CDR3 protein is CASSFGDSGPRGYTF. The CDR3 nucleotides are TGTGCCAGCAGCTTTGGGGACTCCGGCCCACGGGGCTACACCTTC.

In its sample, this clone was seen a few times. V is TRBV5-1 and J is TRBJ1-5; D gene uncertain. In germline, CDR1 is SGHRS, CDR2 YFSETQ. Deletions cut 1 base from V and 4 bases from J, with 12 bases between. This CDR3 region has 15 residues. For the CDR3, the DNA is TGCGCCAGCAGCTTGCTGGGGTCCCATAATCAGCCCCAGCATTTT. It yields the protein CASSLLGSHNQPQHF.

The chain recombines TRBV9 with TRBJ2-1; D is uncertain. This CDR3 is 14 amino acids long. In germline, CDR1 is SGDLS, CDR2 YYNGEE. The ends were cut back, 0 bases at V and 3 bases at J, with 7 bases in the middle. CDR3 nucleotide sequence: TGTGCCAGCAGCGTAGCTGACGGCTACAATGAGCAGTTCTTC. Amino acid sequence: CASSVADGYNEQFF.

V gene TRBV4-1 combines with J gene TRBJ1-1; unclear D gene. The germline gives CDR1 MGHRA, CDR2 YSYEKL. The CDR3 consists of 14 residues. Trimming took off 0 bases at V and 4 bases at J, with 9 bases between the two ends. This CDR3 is CASSQDPYSTEAFF. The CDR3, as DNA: TGCGCCAGCAGCCAAGATCCCTACTCCACTGAAGCTTTCTTT.

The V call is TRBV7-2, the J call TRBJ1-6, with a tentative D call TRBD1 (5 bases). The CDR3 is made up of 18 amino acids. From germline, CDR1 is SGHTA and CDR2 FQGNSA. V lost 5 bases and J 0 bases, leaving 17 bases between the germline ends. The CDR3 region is CASSLPKGRSSYNSPLHF. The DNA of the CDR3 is TGTGCCAGCAGCCTACCCAAGGGGAGGAGCTCCTATAATTCACCCCTCCACTTT.

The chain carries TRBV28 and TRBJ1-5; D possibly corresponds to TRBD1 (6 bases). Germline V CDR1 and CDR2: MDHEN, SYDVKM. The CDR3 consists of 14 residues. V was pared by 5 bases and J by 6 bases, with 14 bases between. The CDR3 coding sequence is TGTGCCAGCAGTCGCAGGGGAGGGTCTCAGCCCCAGCATTTT. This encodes CASSRRGGSQPQHF.

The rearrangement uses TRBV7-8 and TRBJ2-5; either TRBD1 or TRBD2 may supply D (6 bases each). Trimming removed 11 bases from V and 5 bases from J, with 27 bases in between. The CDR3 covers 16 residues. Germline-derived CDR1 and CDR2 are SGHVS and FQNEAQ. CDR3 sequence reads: CAAHRGVWGPEETQYF. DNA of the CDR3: TGTGCCGCCCATAGGGGGGTCTGGGGGCCGGAGGAGACCCAGTACTTC.

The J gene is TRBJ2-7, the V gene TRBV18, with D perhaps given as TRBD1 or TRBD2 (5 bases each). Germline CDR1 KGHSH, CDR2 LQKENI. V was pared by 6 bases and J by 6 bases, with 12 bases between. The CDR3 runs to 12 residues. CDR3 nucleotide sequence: TGTGCCAGCTCCCCGGCTGGGGGCGAGCAGTACTTC. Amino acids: CASSPAGGEQYF.

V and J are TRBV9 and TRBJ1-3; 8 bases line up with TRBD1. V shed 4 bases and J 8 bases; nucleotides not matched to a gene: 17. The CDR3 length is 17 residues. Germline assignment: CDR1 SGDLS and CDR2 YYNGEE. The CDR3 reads CASSLTQSPTGGDTIYF. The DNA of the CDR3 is TGTGCCAGCAGCCTAACTCAATCCCCCACAGGGGGGGACACCATATATTTT.

CDR3 coding DNA: TGTGCCAGCAGCCTGGGGGACCACAATGAGCAGTTCTTC. As protein: CASSLGDHNEQFF. The chain joins TRBV9 to TRBJ2-1; D is tentatively TRBD1 or TRBD2 (5 bases each). CDR3 length: 13 amino acids. V dropped 4 bases and J dropped 5 bases, with 10 bases sitting between them. Germline CDR1 is SGDLS and CDR2 is YYNGEE.

The CDR3 DNA reads TGTGCCAGCAGCATCCGGACTAGCGGGGGGCTCAATGAGCAGTTCTTC. Translating it yields CASSIRTSGGLNEQFF. The chain carries TRBV5-6 and TRBJ2-1; 14 nucleotides match TRBD2. J was trimmed by 6 bases and V by 4 bases; bases with no gene match: 6. Germline V gene lookup returns CDR1 SGHDT and CDR2 YYEEEE. The CDR3 contains 16 residues.

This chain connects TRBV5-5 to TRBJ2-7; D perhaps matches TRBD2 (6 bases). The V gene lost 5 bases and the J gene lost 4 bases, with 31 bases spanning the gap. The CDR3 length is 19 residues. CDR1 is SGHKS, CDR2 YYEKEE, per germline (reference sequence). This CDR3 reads CASSRQTTVTGTLGYEQYF. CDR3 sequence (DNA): TGTGCCAGCAGTCGCCAAACTACTGTTACCGGGACTCTCGGGTACGAGCAGTACTTC.

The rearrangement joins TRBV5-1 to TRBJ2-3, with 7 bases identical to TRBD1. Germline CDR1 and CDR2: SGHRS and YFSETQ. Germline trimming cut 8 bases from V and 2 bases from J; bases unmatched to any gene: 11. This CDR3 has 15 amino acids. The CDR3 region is CASRVGTASTDTQYF. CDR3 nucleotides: TGCGCCAGTCGGGTTGGGACAGCATCCACAGATACGCAGTATTTT.

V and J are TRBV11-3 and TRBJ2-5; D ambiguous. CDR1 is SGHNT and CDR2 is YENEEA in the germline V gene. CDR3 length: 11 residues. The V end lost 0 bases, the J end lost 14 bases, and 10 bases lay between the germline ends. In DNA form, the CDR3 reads TGTGCCAGCAGCTTAGACAGCGCCCCCTACTTC. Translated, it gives CASSLDSAPYF.

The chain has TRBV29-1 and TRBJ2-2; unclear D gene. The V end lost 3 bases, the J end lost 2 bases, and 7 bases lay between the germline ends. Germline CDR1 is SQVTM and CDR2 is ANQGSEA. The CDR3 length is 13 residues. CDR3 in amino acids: CSVDSRNTGELFF. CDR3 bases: TGCAGCGTTGACAGCAGAAACACCGGGGAGCTGTTTTTT.

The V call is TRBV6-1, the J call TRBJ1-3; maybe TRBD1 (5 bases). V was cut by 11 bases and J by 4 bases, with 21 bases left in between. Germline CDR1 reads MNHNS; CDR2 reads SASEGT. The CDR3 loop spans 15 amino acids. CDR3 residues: CAGPSGTLTGNTIYF. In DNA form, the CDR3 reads TGTGCCGGCCCCTCCGGGACTCTTACAGGAAACACCATATATTTT.

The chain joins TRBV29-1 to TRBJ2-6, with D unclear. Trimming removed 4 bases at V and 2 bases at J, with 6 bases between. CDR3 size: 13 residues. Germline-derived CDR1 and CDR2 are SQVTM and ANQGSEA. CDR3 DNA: TGCAGCGTTGGTGGGGCTGGGGCCAACGTCCTGACTTTC. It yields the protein CSVGGAGANVLTF.

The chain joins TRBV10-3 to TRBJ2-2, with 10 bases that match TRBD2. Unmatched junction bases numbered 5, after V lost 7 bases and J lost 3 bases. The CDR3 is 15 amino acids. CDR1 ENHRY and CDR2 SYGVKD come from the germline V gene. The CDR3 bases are TGTGCCATCACAACTAGCGGGACCGACACCGGGGAGCTGTTTTTT. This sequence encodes CAITTSGTDTGELFF.

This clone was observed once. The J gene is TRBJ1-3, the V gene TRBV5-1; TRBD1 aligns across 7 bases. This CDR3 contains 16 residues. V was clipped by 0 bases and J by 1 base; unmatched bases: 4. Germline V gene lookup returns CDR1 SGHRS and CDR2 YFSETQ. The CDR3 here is CASSLGDRVSGNTIYF. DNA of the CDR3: TGCGCCAGCAGCTTGGGAGACAGGGTATCTGGAAACACCATATATTTT.